What follows describes a single TCR beta chain. Clones were read by immunoSEQ multiplex PCR, and TCRdb kept only the in-frame ones, dropping some. The sample consists of under 300,000 clones, around 90% of them appearing once. V gave up 6 bases and J gave up 1 base; unmatched junction bases: 6. The CDR3 has 14 amino acids. Per germline, CDR1 LNHDA and CDR2 SQIVND (reference sequence). This entry belongs to a study of blood T cell repertoires in COVID-19. Sequencing used peripheral blood. This TCR was recovered from a woman aged 55 to 70 with COVID-19, enrolled during active disease. V usage is TRBV19 and J usage is TRBJ2-7, with 7 bases identical to TRBD1. The CDR3 is CASSRDSGSYEQYF. CDR3 DNA sequence: TGTGCCAGTAGCAGGGACAGTGGATCCTACGAGCAGTACTTC.